The clone carrying this T cell receptor beta chain was detected only a few times. Time point given: patch test 1, 2 weeks after DPC sensitization. Treatment denoted: therapeutic diphenylcyclopropenone sensitization with weekly scalp DPC. Unfractionated whole blood was the source of the extracted total RNA. This entry comes from a study of human T cells and chemical hapten exposure. V lost 4 bases and J 5 bases, leaving 13 bases between the germline ends. CDR1 SGHVS and CDR2 FQNEAQ come from the germline V gene. The CDR3 totals 14 residues. From the RACE reads, TCRdb called clonotypes with MiXCR, one entry per CDR3 protein. Among nearly 80,000 distinct CDR3 sequences, 10% were seen once, and the ten largest hold around 1.3%.

The rearrangement joins TRBV7-8 to TRBJ2-3; D gene ambiguous. Sequencing used whole blood, obtained in connection with sensitization to the hapten diphenylcyclopropenone (DPC). The receptor's source is a woman between 50 and 59 years old with alopecia areata. Some clones in this sample may be carry-over from other donors' samples. DNA for the CDR3: TGTGCCAGCAGCTACTGGTCGGGTGTAGATACGCAGTATTTT. Its protein product is CASSYWSGVDTQYF. Based on the CDR3 plus reference TRBV7-8 and TRBJ2-3, the full variable domain is GAGVSQSPRYKVAKRGQDVALRCDPISGHVSLFWYQQALGQGPEFLTYFQNEAQLDKSGLPSDRFFAERPEGSVSTLKIQRTQQEDSAVYLCASSYWSGVDTQYFGPGTRLTVL.